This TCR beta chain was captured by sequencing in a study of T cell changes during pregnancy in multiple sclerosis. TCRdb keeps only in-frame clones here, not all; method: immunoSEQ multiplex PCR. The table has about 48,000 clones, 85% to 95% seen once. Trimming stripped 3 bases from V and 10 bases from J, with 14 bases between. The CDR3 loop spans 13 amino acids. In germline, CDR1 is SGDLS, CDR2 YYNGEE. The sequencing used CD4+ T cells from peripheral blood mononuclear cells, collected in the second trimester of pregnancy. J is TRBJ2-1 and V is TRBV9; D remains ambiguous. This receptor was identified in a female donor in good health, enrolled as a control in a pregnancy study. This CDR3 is CASSAEAHGEQFF. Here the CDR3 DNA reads TGTGCCAGCAGCGCCGAGGCCCATGGCGAGCAGTTCTTC.